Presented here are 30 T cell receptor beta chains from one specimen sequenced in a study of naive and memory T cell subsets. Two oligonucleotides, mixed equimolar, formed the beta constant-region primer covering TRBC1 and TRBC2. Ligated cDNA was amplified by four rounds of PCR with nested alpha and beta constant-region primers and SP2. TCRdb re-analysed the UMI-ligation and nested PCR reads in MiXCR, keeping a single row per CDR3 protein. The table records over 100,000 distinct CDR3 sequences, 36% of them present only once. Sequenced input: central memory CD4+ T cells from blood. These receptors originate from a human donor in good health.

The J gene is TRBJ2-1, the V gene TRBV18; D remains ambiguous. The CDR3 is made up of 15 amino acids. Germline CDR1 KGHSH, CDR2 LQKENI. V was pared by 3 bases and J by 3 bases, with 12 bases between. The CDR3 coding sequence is TGTGCCAGCTCACCCCTCGTAGCTAGCTACAATGAGCAGTTCTTC. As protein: CASSPLVASYNEQFF.

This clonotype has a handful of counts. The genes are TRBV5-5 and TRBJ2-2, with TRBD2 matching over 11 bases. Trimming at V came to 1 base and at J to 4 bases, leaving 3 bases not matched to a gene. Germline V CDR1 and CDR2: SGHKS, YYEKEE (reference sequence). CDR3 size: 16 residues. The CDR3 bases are TGTGCCAGCAGCTTGTGGCTAGCGGGAGGCACCGGGGAGCTGTTTTTT. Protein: CASSLWLAGGTGELFF.

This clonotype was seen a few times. CDR3 region: CSVHPPGQSTDTQYF. CDR3 DNA sequence: TGCAGCGTCCATCCCCCGGGACAAAGCACAGATACGCAGTATTTT. The chain combines TRBV29-1 with TRBJ2-3, with a weak D call TRBD1 (6 bases). Germline V lookup: CDR1 SQVTM, CDR2 ANQGSEA. The CDR3 has 15 residues. With 6 bases removed from V and 0 bases from J, the gap between germline ends came to 16 bases.

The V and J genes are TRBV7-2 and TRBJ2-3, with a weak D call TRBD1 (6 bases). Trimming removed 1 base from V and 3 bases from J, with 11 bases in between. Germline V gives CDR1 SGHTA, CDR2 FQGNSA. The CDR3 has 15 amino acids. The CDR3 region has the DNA TGTGCCAGCAGCTTAGTGACGAGGGGGACAGATACGCAGTATTTT. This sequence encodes CASSLVTRGTDTQYF. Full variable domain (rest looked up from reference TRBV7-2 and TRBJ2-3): GAGVSQSPSNKVTEKGKDVELRCDPISGHTALYWYRQSLGQGLEFLIYFQGNSAPDKSGLPSDRFSAERTGGSVSTLTIQRTQQEDSAVYLCASSLVTRGTDTQYFGPGTRLTVL.

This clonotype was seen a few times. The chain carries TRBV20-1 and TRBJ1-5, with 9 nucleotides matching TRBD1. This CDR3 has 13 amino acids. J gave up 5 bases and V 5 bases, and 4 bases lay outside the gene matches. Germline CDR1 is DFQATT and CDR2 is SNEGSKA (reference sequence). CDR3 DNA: TGCAGTGCTTGGGGACAGGGTTATCAGCCCCAGCATTTT. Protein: CSAWGQGYQPQHF.

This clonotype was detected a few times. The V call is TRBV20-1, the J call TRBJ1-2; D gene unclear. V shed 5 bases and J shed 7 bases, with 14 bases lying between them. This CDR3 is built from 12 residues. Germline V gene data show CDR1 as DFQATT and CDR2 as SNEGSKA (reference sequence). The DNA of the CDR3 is TGCAGTGCTTCGTTGGATGGGAGTGGCTACACCTTC. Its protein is CSASLDGSGYTF.

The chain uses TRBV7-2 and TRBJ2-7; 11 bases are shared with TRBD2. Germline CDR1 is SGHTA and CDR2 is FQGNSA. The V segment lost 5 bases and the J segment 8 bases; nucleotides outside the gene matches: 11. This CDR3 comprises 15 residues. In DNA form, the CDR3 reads TGTGCCAGCAGCAAGACTAGCGGGACTTTTTTTCAGCAGTACTTC. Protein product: CASSKTSGTFFQQYF.

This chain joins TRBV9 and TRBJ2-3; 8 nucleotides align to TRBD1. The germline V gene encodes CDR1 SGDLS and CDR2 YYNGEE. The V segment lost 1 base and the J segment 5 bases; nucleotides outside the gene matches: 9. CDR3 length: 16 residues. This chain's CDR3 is CASSVSDRGGGDTQYF. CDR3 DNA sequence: TGTGCCAGCAGCGTAAGTGACAGGGGTGGCGGAGATACGCAGTATTTT.

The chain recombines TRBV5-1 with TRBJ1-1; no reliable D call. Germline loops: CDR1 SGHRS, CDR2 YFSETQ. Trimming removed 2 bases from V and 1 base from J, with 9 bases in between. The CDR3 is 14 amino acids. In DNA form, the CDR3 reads TGCGCCAGCAGCTTCGCGACGGGGAACACTGAAGCTTTCTTT. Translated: CASSFATGNTEAFF.

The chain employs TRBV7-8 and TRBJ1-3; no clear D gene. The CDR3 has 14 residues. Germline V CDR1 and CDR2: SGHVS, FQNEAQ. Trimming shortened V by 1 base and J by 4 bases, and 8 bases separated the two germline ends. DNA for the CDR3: TGTGCCAGCAGCTTAGAGTCTTTCGGAAACACCATATATTTT. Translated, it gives CASSLESFGNTIYF.

CDR3 DNA sequence: TGTGCCAGCAGCTTAGCGGGGGCGGGAGTTCTGTTCTTC. It specifies CASSLAGAGVLFF. This rearrangement joins TRBV7-8 to TRBJ2-1, with D possibly TRBD2 on 7 matching bases. This CDR3 region has 13 residues. Germline V CDR1 and CDR2: SGHVS, FQNEAQ. V dropped 0 bases and J dropped 15 bases, with 15 bases sitting between them. The full variable domain, in which reference TRBV7-8 and TRBJ2-1 provide the parts outside the CDR3, is GAGVSQSPRYKVAKRGQDVALRCDPISGHVSLFWYQQALGQGPEFLTYFQNEAQLDKSGLPSDRFFAERPEGSVSTLKIQRTQQEDSAVYLCASSLAGAGVLFFGPGTRLTVL.

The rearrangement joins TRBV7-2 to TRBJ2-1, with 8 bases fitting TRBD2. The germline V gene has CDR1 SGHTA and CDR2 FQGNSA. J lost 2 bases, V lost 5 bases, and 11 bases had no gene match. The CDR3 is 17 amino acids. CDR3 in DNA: TGTGCCAGCAGCAAATGGGGAACGGGAGGGCCCTACAATGAGCAGTTCTTC. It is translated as CASSKWGTGGPYNEQFF.

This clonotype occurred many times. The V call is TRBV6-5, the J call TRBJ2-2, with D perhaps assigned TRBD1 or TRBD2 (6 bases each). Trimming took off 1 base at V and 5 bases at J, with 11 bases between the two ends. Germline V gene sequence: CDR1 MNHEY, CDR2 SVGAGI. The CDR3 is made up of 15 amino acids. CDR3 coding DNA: TGTGCCAGCAGTTACTTGCAGGGGAGGACCGGGGAGCTGTTTTTT. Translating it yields CASSYLQGRTGELFF.

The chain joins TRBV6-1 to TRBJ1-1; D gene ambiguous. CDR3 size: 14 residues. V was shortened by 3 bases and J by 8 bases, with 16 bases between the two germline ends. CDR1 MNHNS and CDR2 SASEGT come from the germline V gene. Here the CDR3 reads CASSDRSRAGEAFF. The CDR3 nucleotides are TGTGCCAGCAGTGACAGGTCAAGGGCCGGAGAAGCTTTCTTT.

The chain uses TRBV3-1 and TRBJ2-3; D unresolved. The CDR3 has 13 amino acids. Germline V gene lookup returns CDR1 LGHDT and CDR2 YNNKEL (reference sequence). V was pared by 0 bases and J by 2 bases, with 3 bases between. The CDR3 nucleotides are TGTGCCAGCAGCCAAGACCTCACAGATACGCAGTATTTT. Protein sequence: CASSQDLTDTQYF.

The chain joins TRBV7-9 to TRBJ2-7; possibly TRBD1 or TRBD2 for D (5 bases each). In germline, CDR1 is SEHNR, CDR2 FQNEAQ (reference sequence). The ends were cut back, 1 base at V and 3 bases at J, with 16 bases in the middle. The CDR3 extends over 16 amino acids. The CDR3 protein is CASSLGPGRVIYEQYF. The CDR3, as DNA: TGTGCCAGCAGCTTAGGTCCGGGACGGGTGATCTACGAGCAGTACTTC.

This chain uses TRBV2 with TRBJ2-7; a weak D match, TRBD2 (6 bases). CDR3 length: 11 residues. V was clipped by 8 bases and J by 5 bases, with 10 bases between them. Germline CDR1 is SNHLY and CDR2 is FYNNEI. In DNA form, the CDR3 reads TGTGCCAGCCGGGAGAACCACGAGCAGTACTTC. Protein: CASRENHEQYF.

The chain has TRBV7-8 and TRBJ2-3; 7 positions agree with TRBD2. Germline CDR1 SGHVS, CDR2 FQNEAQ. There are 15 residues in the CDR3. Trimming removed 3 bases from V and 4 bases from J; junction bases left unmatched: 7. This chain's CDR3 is CASSLDTGGPDTQYF. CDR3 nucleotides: TGTGCCAGCAGCTTGGATACGGGAGGCCCAGATACGCAGTATTTT.

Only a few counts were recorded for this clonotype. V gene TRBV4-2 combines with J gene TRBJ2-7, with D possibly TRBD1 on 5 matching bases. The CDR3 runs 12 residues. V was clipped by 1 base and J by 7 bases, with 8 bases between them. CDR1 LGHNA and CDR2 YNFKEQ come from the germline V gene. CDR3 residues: CASSQVGREQYF. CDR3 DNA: TGTGCCAGCAGCCAAGTGGGGCGGGAGCAGTACTTC.

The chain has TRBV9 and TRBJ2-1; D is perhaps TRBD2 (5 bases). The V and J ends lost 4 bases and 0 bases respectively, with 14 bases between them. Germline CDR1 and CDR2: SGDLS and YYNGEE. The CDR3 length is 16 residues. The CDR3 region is CASSPRWGDSYNEQFF. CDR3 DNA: TGTGCCAGCAGCCCGAGGTGGGGAGACTCCTACAATGAGCAGTTCTTC.

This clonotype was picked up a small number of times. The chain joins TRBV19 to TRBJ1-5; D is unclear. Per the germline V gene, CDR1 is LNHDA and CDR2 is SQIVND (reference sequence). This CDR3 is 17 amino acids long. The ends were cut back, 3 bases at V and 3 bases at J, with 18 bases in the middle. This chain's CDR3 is CASSIGEGRASNQPQHF. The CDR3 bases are TGTGCCAGTAGTATCGGGGAGGGCAGAGCGTCCAATCAGCCCCAGCATTTT.

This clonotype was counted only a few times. The CDR3 coding sequence is TGCAGTGCTAAGGGCGAGACCCAGTACTTC. This codes for CSAKGETQYF. V is TRBV20-1 and J is TRBJ2-5; D unresolved. V lost 4 bases to trimming and J lost 5 bases, with 5 bases between them. The CDR3 has 10 amino acids. Germline V lookup: CDR1 DFQATT, CDR2 SNEGSKA (reference sequence).

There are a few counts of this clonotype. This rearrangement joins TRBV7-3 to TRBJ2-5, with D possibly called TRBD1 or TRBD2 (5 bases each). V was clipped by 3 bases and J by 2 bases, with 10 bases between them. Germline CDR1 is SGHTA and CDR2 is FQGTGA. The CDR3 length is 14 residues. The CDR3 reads CASSFSGAQETQYF. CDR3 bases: TGTGCCAGCAGCTTTTCCGGGGCACAAGAGACCCAGTACTTC. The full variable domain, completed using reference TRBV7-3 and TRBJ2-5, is GAGVSQTPSNKVTEKGKYVELRCDPISGHTALYWYRQSLGQGPEFLIYFQGTGAADDSGLPNDRFFAVRPEGSVSTLKIQRTERGDSAVYLCASSFSGAQETQYFGPGTRLLVL.

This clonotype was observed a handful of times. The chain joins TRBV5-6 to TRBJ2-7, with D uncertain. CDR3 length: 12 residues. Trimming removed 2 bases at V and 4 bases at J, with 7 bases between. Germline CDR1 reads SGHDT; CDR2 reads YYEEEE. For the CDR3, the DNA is TGTGCCAGCAGCTTCGCTGAGTACGAGCAGTACTTC. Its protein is CASSFAEYEQYF.

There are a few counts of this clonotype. The CDR3 nucleotides are TGTGCCAGCAAAGGGGCGCGGACTGAAGCTTTCTTT. Amino acids: CASKGARTEAFF. The rearrangement links TRBV6-2 or TRBV6-3 to TRBJ1-1; possible D gene TRBD1, 5 bases. The germline V gene encodes CDR1 MNHEY and CDR2 SVGEGT. The CDR3 extends over 12 amino acids. The V end lost 7 bases, the J end lost 5 bases, and 11 bases lay between the germline ends.

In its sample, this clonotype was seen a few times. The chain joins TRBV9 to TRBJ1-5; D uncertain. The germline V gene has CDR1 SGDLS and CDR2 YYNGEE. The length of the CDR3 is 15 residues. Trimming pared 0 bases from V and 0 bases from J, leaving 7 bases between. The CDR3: CASSVAPDSNQPQHF. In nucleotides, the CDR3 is TGTGCCAGCAGCGTAGCGCCGGATAGCAATCAGCCCCAGCATTTT. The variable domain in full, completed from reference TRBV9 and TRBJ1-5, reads DSGVTQTPKHLITATGQRVTLRCSPRSGDLSVYWYQQSLDQGLQFLIQYYNGEERAKGNILERFSAQQFPDLHSELNLSSLELGDSALYFCASSVAPDSNQPQHFGDGTRLSIL.

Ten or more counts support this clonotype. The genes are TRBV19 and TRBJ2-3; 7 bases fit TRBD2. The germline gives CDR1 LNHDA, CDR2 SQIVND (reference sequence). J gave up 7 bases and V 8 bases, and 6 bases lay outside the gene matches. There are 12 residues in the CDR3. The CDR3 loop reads CASRGEWNTQYF. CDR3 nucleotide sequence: TGTGCCAGTCGGGGGGAGTGGAATACGCAGTATTTT.

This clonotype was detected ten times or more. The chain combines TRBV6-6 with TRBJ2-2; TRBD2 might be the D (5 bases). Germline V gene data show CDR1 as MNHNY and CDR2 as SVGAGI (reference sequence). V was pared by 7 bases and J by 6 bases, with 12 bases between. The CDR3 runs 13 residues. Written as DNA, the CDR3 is TGTGCCAGCACCTACTTCGGGGCCGGGGAGCTGTTTTTT. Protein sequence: CASTYFGAGELFF.

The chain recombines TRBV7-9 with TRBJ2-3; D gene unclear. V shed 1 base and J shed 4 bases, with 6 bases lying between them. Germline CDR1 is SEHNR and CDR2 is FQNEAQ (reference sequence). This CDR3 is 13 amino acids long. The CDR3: CASSLVVADTQYF. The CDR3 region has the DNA TGTGCCAGCAGCTTAGTGGTAGCAGATACGCAGTATTTT. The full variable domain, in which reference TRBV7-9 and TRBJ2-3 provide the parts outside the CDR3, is DTGVSQNPRHKITKRGQNVTFRCDPISEHNRLYWYRQTLGQGPEFLTYFQNEAQLEKSRLLSDRFSAERPKGSFSTLEIQRTEQGDSAMYLCASSLVVADTQYFGPGTRLTVL.

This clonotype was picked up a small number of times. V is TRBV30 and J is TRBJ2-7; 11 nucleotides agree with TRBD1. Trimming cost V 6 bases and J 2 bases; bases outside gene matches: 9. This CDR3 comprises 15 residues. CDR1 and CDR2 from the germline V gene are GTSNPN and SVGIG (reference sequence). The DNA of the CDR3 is TGTGCCTGTACCGCCGGGACAGGGGGTGCCTACGAGCAGTACTTC. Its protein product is CACTAGTGGAYEQYF.